This note documents a single T cell receptor (beta chain) sequence. This record comes from a study of shared clonotypes between healthy human individuals. Method: immunoSEQ multiplex PCR; TCRdb's copy keeps in-frame clones and lacks some. The sample includes 750,000 to 1,000,000 clones, almost 95% of them seen just once. CD8 cells classed as naive were CD45RO-negative and positively selected for CCR7, excluding terminally differentiated effector memory CD45RA+ cells. The CDR3 runs 17 residues. J is TRBJ2-7 and V is TRBV21-1; TRBD2, the D gene given by the table, was not confirmed from the DNA. TRBV21-1 is a recognized pseudogene. The source is a man younger than 45 in good health. The sequenced sample consisted of naive CD8+ T cells sorted from blood. The CDR3 is CASSKDRRTSGLYEQYF. In DNA, the CDR3 is TGTGCCAGCAGCAAAGACCGGAGAACTAGCGGGCTTTACGAGCAGTACTTC.